The T cell receptor (beta chain) under discussion was sequenced for a study of blood T cell repertoires in COVID-19. Study-wide context: The United States, Italy and Spain supplied acute and convalescent COVID-19 samples.

TCRdb's table, derived via immunoSEQ multiplex PCR, lists solely in-frame clones and lacks some. This table holds under 300,000 clones, about 68% found once. This CDR3 is built from 13 residues. The germline V gene encodes CDR1 SGHNT and CDR2 YYREEE (reference sequence). Unmatched junction bases numbered 3, after V lost 4 bases and J lost 6 bases. The chain couples TRBV5-4 to TRBJ2-3; 9 bases match TRBD2. This TCR came from a woman of 80 years or more with acute or convalescent COVID-19. The source material was peripheral blood. CDR3: CASSVSGGDTQYF. The CDR3 nucleotides are TGTGCCAGCAGCGTAAGCGGGGGGGATACGCAGTATTTT.